This passage covers 20 T cell receptor beta chains from one sample sequenced in a study of cytomegalovirus exposure and HLA in healthy donors. It was with 60 Vbeta and 13 Jbeta primers that the PCR ran. TCRdb's copy holds only in-frame clones and misses some; the assay was immunoSEQ multiplex PCR. This repertoire shows roughly 100,000 clones, about 80% found once; its top ten account for 5.8%. Sequencing was done on a sample of PBMCs. Source of these receptors: a man in his 60s in good health and CMV-seropositive.

The chain carries TRBV27 and TRBJ1-2; D unresolved. The germline gives CDR1 MNHEY, CDR2 SMNVEV (reference sequence). The CDR3 runs 14 residues. V was shortened by 11 bases and J by 2 bases, with 18 bases between the two germline ends. The CDR3 loop reads CARGLVSLNYGYTF. The CDR3, as DNA: TGTGCCCGAGGGCTGGTCAGTCTAAACTATGGCTACACCTTC.

This chain joins TRBV11-3 and TRBJ2-7, with D possibly TRBD1 on 6 matching bases. Trimming stripped 1 base from V and 5 bases from J, with 9 bases between. The CDR3 has 13 residues. Germline lookup yields CDR1 SGHNT and CDR2 YENEEA. As DNA, the CDR3 is TGTGCCAGCAGCTTAGGGGACACCGACGAGCAGTACTTC. Translating it yields CASSLGDTDEQYF.

For the CDR3, the DNA is TGCAGTGCTGCCGGGAATTCACCCCTCCACTTT. It is translated as CSAAGNSPLHF. V usage is TRBV20-1 and J usage is TRBJ1-6, with no clear D. The V gene's germline CDR1 is DFQATT and CDR2 SNEGSKA (reference sequence). Trimming left V 5 bases short and J 7 bases short, with 6 bases between. The CDR3 runs to 11 residues.

CDR3 residues: CASTGMDRGMYNSPLHF. The CDR3 nucleotides read TGCGCCAGCACCGGGATGGACAGGGGGATGTATAATTCACCCCTCCACTTT. This chain uses TRBV23-1 with TRBJ1-6; TRBD1 aligns across 10 bases. TRBV23-1 is designated an ORF whose function remains uncertain. V trimming: 7 bases; J trimming: 4 bases; junction bases outside the gene matches: 10. The CDR3 runs to 17 residues.

The gene calls are TRBV6-5 and TRBJ1-6; D may be TRBD1 (5 bases). The CDR3 runs 15 residues. Germline V lookup: CDR1 MNHEY, CDR2 SVGAGI. Trimming left V 5 bases short and J 9 bases short, with 17 bases between. This CDR3 is CASSPIQGSTSPLHF. CDR3 sequence (DNA): TGTGCCAGCAGTCCTATTCAGGGAAGTACTTCACCCCTCCACTTT.

The CDR3 sequence is CASSYGIAGPYEQYF. The CDR3 nucleotides read TGTGCCAGCAGTTACGGGATAGCGGGCCCCTACGAGCAGTACTTC. This rearrangement joins TRBV6-6 to TRBJ2-7; TRBD2 matches 7 bases. This CDR3 region has 15 residues. The germline V gene has CDR1 MNHNY and CDR2 SVGAGI (reference sequence). V was pared by 2 bases and J by 2 bases, with 6 bases of the junction left unmatched.

The chain combines TRBV28 with TRBJ2-1; TRBD2 matches 8 bases. The J segment lost 7 bases and the V segment lost 6 bases, leaving 11 bases of the junction unmatched. The CDR3 is 15 residues long. Germline loops: CDR1 MDHEN, CDR2 SYDVKM. For the CDR3, the DNA is TGTGCCAGCAGCCCAGCGGGGGCGCATAGAAATGAGCAGTTCTTC. Protein sequence: CASSPAGAHRNEQFF.

The chain recombines TRBV28 with TRBJ1-2, with TRBD1 identical over 7 bases. Germline V gives CDR1 MDHEN, CDR2 SYDVKM. CDR3 length: 13 amino acids. Unmatched junction bases numbered 5, after V lost 6 bases and J lost 4 bases. The CDR3 DNA follows: TGTGCCAGCAGCTACAGGGGACGCTATGGCTACACCTTC. Its translation: CASSYRGRYGYTF.

CDR3 sequence: CASSLPFYEQYF. CDR3 in DNA: TGTGCCAGCAGTTTGCCCTTCTACGAGCAGTACTTC. The V gene is TRBV28, the J gene TRBJ2-5; no clear D gene. The J call may be faulty, since TRBJ2-7 better matches the DNA end. Germline assignment: CDR1 MDHEN and CDR2 SYDVKM. This CDR3 is built from 12 residues.

The chain employs TRBV2 and TRBJ2-5, with TRBD2 matching over 7 bases. The V gene end was trimmed by 7 bases and the J gene end by 5 bases; junction bases not matched to a gene: 10. This CDR3 is built from 14 residues. CDR1 and CDR2 (germline): SNHLY, FYNNEI. CDR3 nucleotides: TGTGCCAGCACCCCCTGGAGGGAGGGGGAGACCCAGTACTTC. Residues: CASTPWREGETQYF.

The rearrangement joins TRBV15 to TRBJ1-6, with D possibly being TRBD1 (6 bases). CDR1 and CDR2 from the germline V gene are LNHNV and YYDKDF (reference sequence). CDR3 length: 18 amino acids. V was trimmed by 3 bases and J by 0 bases, leaving 15 bases between them. CDR3 nucleotides: TGTGCCACCAGCAGCCGACAGGCCACGAGCTCCTATAATTCACCCCTCCACTTT. It specifies CATSSRQATSSYNSPLHF.

The gene calls are TRBV29-1 and TRBJ1-5, with 8 bases that match TRBD1. Germline V lookup: CDR1 SQVTM, CDR2 ANQGSEA. V dropped 7 bases and J dropped 7; count of bases not matched to a gene: 6. The CDR3 has 12 residues. CDR3 in amino acids: CSAVDREQPQHF. CDR3 DNA: TGCAGCGCCGTGGACAGGGAACAGCCCCAGCATTTT. Full variable domain (rest looked up from reference TRBV29-1 and TRBJ1-5): SAVISQKPSRDICQRGTSLTIQCQVDSQVTMMFWYRQQPGQSLTLIATANQGSEATYESGFVIDKFPISRPNLTFSTLTVSNMSPEDSSIYLCSAVDREQPQHFGDGTRLSIL.

The chain combines TRBV19 with TRBJ1-2; D ambiguous. Germline values: CDR1 LNHDA, CDR2 SQIVND (reference sequence). The V gene lost 0 bases and the J gene lost 2 bases, with 7 bases spanning the gap. The CDR3 contains 14 residues. The CDR3 coding sequence is TGTGCCAGTAGTATAGACAGACAAAACTATGGCTACACCTTC. Amino acid sequence: CASSIDRQNYGYTF.

The CDR3: CAISEYSQGAGTEAFF. The CDR3 DNA reads as TGTGCCATCAGTGAGTACTCACAGGGGGCTGGGACTGAAGCTTTCTTT. The chain employs TRBV10-3 and TRBJ1-1; TRBD1 aligns across 9 bases. The CDR3 loop spans 16 amino acids. The germline V gene encodes CDR1 ENHRY and CDR2 SYGVKD. Germline trimming cut 1 base from V and 5 bases from J; bases unmatched to any gene: 8.

The genes are TRBV9 and TRBJ1-2; D not certain. The CDR3 consists of 15 residues. Trimming left V 0 bases short and J 5 bases short, with 14 bases between. Germline V CDR1 and CDR2: SGDLS, YYNGEE. CDR3 loop: CASSVDQAPRYGYTF. The CDR3 DNA sequence: TGTGCCAGCAGCGTAGATCAGGCGCCCAGGTATGGCTACACCTTC.

This clone was counted a few times. The chain couples TRBV6-5 to TRBJ1-1; TRBD1 agrees at 10 bases. CDR3 length: 15 amino acids. Germline V gives CDR1 MNHEY, CDR2 SVGAGI. Losses at the gene ends were 8 bases for V and 5 bases for J; bases not matched to a gene: 11. This CDR3 is CASEGTGTGETEAFF. The CDR3 bases are TGTGCCAGCGAAGGAACCGGGACAGGGGAAACTGAAGCTTTCTTT.

The V gene is TRBV5-1, the J gene TRBJ1-1; D is perhaps TRBD1 (6 bases). The germline V gene encodes CDR1 SGHRS and CDR2 YFSETQ. The length of the CDR3 is 13 residues. The V gene lost 3 bases and the J gene lost 7 bases, with 13 bases spanning the gap. The CDR3 DNA follows: TGCGCCAGCAGCTCCCAGGGAGGGGGTGAAGCTTTCTTT. This sequence encodes CASSSQGGGEAFF. Looking up the rest from reference TRBV5-1 and TRBJ1-1 gives the full variable domain: KAGVTQTPRYLIKTRGQQVTLSCSPISGHRSVSWYQQTPGQGLQFLFEYFSETQRNKGNFPGRFSGRQFSNSRSEMNVSTLELGDSALYLCASSSQGGGEAFFGQGTRLTVV.

With respect to this clone: This CDR3 is also generated by other DNA sequences in the sample. The chain combines TRBV11-2 with TRBJ2-3; a possible D gene is TRBD2 (5 bases). V was trimmed by 5 bases and J by 7 bases, leaving 16 bases between them. Germline assignment: CDR1 SGHAT and CDR2 FQNNGV. This CDR3 is 14 amino acids long. The CDR3 nucleotides read TGTGCCAGCAGCCCGTCCGGGCTAGCTAATACGCAGTATTTT. Protein: CASSPSGLANTQYF.

This clone was picked up one time. This chain connects TRBV4-1 to TRBJ2-5; 10 bases match TRBD2. This CDR3 is 15 amino acids long. Trimming cost V 0 bases and J 7 bases; bases outside gene matches: 5. Germline V gene sequence: CDR1 MGHRA, CDR2 YSYEKL. CDR3 amino acids: CASSQDKASGGTQYF. In DNA, the CDR3 is TGCGCCAGCAGCCAAGATAAGGCTAGCGGGGGGACCCAGTACTTC.

This chain uses TRBV5-1 with TRBJ1-1; weak D call: TRBD1 (6 bases). The CDR3 contains 14 residues. Trimming pared 2 bases from V and 5 bases from J, leaving 13 bases between. Germline lookup yields CDR1 SGHRS and CDR2 YFSETQ. The CDR3 sequence: CASSLRTVTTEAFF. The CDR3 nucleotides read TGCGCCAGCAGCTTAAGGACAGTTACTACTGAAGCTTTCTTT.